Listed here are 20 T cell receptor beta chains from one sample, sequenced in a study of cytomegalovirus exposure and HLA in healthy donors. The method was immunoSEQ multiplex PCR; TCRdb's version includes in-frame clones alone and lacks a portion of them. The sample consists of 150,000 to 200,000 clones, roughly 86% of them appearing once. The sequencing sample was made of PBMCs. These receptor sequences come from a man younger than 35 in good health and CMV-seropositive.

The chain recombines TRBV5-1 with TRBJ2-1; D possibly corresponds to TRBD2 (5 bases). This CDR3 spans 15 amino acids. Trimming shortened V by 3 bases and J by 0 bases, and 10 bases separated the two germline ends. CDR1 and CDR2 from the germline V gene are SGHRS and YFSETQ. Here the CDR3 DNA reads TGCGCCAGCAGCTGGACGGGGAGCTCCTACAATGAGCAGTTCTTC. As protein: CASSWTGSSYNEQFF.

Only one count was recorded for this clone. The V and J genes are TRBV15 and TRBJ1-2; 8 positions agree with TRBD1. Germline trimming cut 1 base from V and 5 bases from J; bases unmatched to any gene: 9. This CDR3 region has 16 residues. Germline assignment: CDR1 LNHNV and CDR2 YYDKDF (reference sequence). CDR3 bases: TGTGCCACCAGCAGAGGCGACAGGGGAGGAGGGTATGGCTACACCTTC. The encoded protein is CATSRGDRGGGYGYTF. The full variable domain, rest sourced from reference TRBV15 and TRBJ1-2, is DAMVIQNPRYQVTQFGKPVTLSCSQTLNHNVMYWYQQKSSQAPKLLFHYYDKDFNNEADTPDNFQSRRPNTSFCFLDIRSPGLGDTAMYLCATSRGDRGGGYGYTFGSGTRLTVV.

The chain uses TRBV7-9 and TRBJ2-6; D gene uncertain. V shed 5 bases and J shed 2 bases, with 4 bases lying between them. Germline V gene data show CDR1 as SEHNR and CDR2 as FQNEAQ (reference sequence). The CDR3 spans 13 residues. CDR3 nucleotide sequence: TGTGCCAGCAGCCCAACTGGGGCCAACGTCCTGACTTTC. This translates into CASSPTGANVLTF.

The chain links TRBV27 to TRBJ2-4; D might be TRBD1 (6 bases). The germline gives CDR1 MNHEY, CDR2 SMNVEV (reference sequence). The CDR3 spans 14 residues. V was trimmed by 5 bases and J by 2 bases, leaving 10 bases between them. The CDR3 DNA follows: TGTGCCAGCAGTCAACAGGGAACCAAAAACATTCAGTACTTC. It translates to CASSQQGTKNIQYF.

The CDR3 DNA sequence: TGTGCCAGCAGTGAGGGTCTTAGCTCCTACAATGAGCAGTTCTTC. It translates to CASSEGLSSYNEQFF. This chain connects TRBV9 to TRBJ2-1; tentatively, D is TRBD2 (5 bases). With 5 bases removed from V and 0 bases from J, the gap between germline ends came to 12 bases. Germline V lookup: CDR1 SGDLS, CDR2 YYNGEE. CDR3 size: 15 residues.

The chain employs TRBV19 and TRBJ2-5; possibly TRBD2 for D (5 bases). V was trimmed by 8 bases and J by 7 bases, leaving 11 bases between them. The CDR3 runs 11 residues. In germline, CDR1 is LNHDA, CDR2 SQIVND (reference sequence). This CDR3 is CASRGRGTQYF. In nucleotides, the CDR3 is TGTGCCAGTCGGGGAAGAGGGACCCAGTACTTC.

The chain carries TRBV29-1 and TRBJ1-1; the D is unclear. V was clipped by 2 bases and J by 1 base, with 17 bases between them. The germline CDR1 and CDR2 sequences are SQVTM and ANQGSEA. The CDR3 extends over 16 amino acids. Written as DNA, the CDR3 is TGCAGCGTTGAATCGATGAGCCCCCGGTGGAACACTGAAGCTTTCTTT. Residues: CSVESMSPRWNTEAFF.

The V and J genes are TRBV19 and TRBJ1-2; 8 bases are shared with TRBD1. There are 14 residues in the CDR3. V was clipped by 5 bases and J by 4 bases; unmatched bases: 6. Per germline, CDR1 LNHDA and CDR2 SQIVND (reference sequence). Here the CDR3 reads CASSFAGGSYGYTF. The CDR3 nucleotides are TGTGCCAGTAGTTTCGCAGGGGGCAGCTATGGCTACACCTTC.

This chain connects TRBV6-1 to TRBJ2-7; the D gene is possibly TRBD2 (7 bases). This CDR3 has 14 amino acids. CDR1 and CDR2 (germline): MNHNS, SASEGT. V lost 4 bases and J lost 13, with 23 bases in between. CDR3 DNA: TGTGCCAGCAGTGCCTATGACCGGGGGCGGGAGCTCTACTTC. It yields the protein CASSAYDRGRELYF.

The DNA for the CDR3 is TGTGCCACTACAATCGGGGGGCTCTCTGGAAACACCATATATTTT. Protein sequence: CATTIGGLSGNTIYF. The V gene is TRBV15, the J gene TRBJ1-3; D may be TRBD1 (6 bases). With 9 bases removed from V and 0 bases from J, the gap between germline ends came to 15 bases. CDR1 LNHNV and CDR2 YYDKDF come from the germline V gene (reference sequence). There are 15 residues in the CDR3.

The rearrangement links TRBV28 to TRBJ2-7; TRBD1 is a possible D gene (6 bases). CDR3 length equals 15 residues. Germline V gene lookup returns CDR1 MDHEN and CDR2 SYDVKM. V dropped 7 bases and J dropped 7 bases, with 23 bases sitting between them. The CDR3 loop reads CASTLGGPTVKEQYF. CDR3 in DNA: TGTGCCAGCACCCTAGGGGGTCCCACGGTAAAGGAGCAGTACTTC.

This clone was counted once. The same CDR3 is also encoded by other DNA sequences in this sample. The CDR3 protein is CASSFSNTGELFF. The CDR3 DNA reads TGTGCCAGCAGCTTTAGCAACACCGGGGAGCTGTTTTTT. The J gene is TRBJ2-2, the V gene TRBV9; D uncertain. The CDR3 is 13 residues long. Germline CDR1 and CDR2: SGDLS and YYNGEE. V was trimmed by 4 bases and J by 2 bases, leaving 6 bases between them.

This chain joins TRBV5-4 and TRBJ1-1; no clear D gene. Trimming took 0 bases from V and 0 from J, leaving 6 bases between them. CDR1 and CDR2 (germline): SGHNT, YYREEE (reference sequence). The CDR3 runs 14 residues. CDR3: CASSLEPMNTEAFF. The DNA for the CDR3 is TGTGCCAGCAGCTTGGAACCTATGAACACTGAAGCTTTCTTT.

The rearrangement links TRBV6-1 to TRBJ2-2; possible D gene TRBD2, 6 bases. Between the trimmed V and J ends, which lost 6 bases and 7 bases, there was a span of 15 bases. This CDR3 is built from 14 residues. Germline lookup yields CDR1 MNHNS and CDR2 SASEGT. The CDR3: CASSRRAESGELFF. The CDR3, as DNA: TGTGCCAGCAGCAGGAGGGCCGAGAGCGGGGAGCTGTTTTTT.

This clone was seen once. CDR3 nucleotides: TGTGCCAGCAGTGAAGAGTGGGGCAGACTCCCCGGGGAGCTGTTTTTT. This gives the protein CASSEEWGRLPGELFF. The chain couples TRBV2 to TRBJ2-2; TRBD1 might be the D (5 bases). The CDR3 spans 16 residues. Germline CDR1 is SNHLY and CDR2 is FYNNEI. V lost 1 base and J 6 bases, leaving 15 bases between the germline ends. Using reference TRBV2 and TRBJ2-2 for the parts outside the CDR3, the full variable domain is EPEVTQTPSHQVTQMGQEVILRCVPISNHLYFYWYRQILGQKVEFLVSFYNNEISEKSEIFDDQFSVERPDGSNFTLKIRSTKLEDSAMYFCASSEEWGRLPGELFFGEGSRLTVL.

This clone was seen more than once but under ten times. The chain has TRBV9 and TRBJ1-6, with TRBD1 identical over 7 bases. CDR1 is SGDLS, CDR2 YYNGEE, per germline. The V gene end was trimmed by 2 bases and the J gene end by 7 bases; junction bases not matched to a gene: 3. This CDR3 region has 14 residues. Written as DNA, the CDR3 is TGTGCCAGCAGCGTCGGGACAGCGAATTCACCCCTCCACTTT. Translation gives CASSVGTANSPLHF.

The gene calls are TRBV28 and TRBJ2-2; 7 bases agree with TRBD2. The germline V gene encodes CDR1 MDHEN and CDR2 SYDVKM. CDR3 length equals 15 residues. The junction had 2 bases not matched to a gene; V was cut back by 2 bases and J by 2 bases. CDR3 coding DNA: TGTGCCAGCAGTTTACTAGCGGCTAACACCGGGGAGCTGTTTTTT. This sequence encodes CASSLLAANTGELFF.

The gene calls are TRBV7-9 and TRBJ2-7; 8 nucleotides align to TRBD1. CDR1 is SEHNR, CDR2 FQNEAQ, per germline (reference sequence). The CDR3 extends over 13 amino acids. With 2 bases clipped from V and 6 bases from J, the junction kept 3 bases outside the gene matches. This CDR3 is CASSLTGTGEQYF. CDR3 DNA: TGTGCCAGCAGCTTAACCGGGACAGGCGAGCAGTACTTC.

V is TRBV2 and J is TRBJ2-3; TRBD2 matches at 8 bases. The CDR3 covers 15 residues. V shed 10 bases, J shed 1 base, and the junction held 10 bases outside the gene matches. CDR1 and CDR2 (germline): SNHLY, FYNNEI. This CDR3 is CATTEETSGTDTQYF. CDR3 coding DNA: TGTGCCACAACTGAGGAGACTAGCGGCACAGATACGCAGTATTTT. The full variable domain, rest sourced from reference TRBV2 and TRBJ2-3, is EPEVTQTPSHQVTQMGQEVILRCVPISNHLYFYWYRQILGQKVEFLVSFYNNEISEKSEIFDDQFSVERPDGSNFTLKIRSTKLEDSAMYFCATTEETSGTDTQYFGPGTRLTVL.

The CDR3 loop reads CASATEGDSGAFF. CDR3 in DNA: TGTGCCAGCGCCACGGAGGGGGACAGTGGGGCTTTCTTT. V and J are TRBV6-1 and TRBJ1-1; 7 nucleotides align to TRBD1. CDR1 is MNHNS and CDR2 is SASEGT in the germline V gene. J lost 11 bases, V lost 8 bases, and 14 bases had no gene match. The CDR3 loop spans 13 amino acids.